This TCR beta chain was found in a study of identical twins. Unique molecular identifiers were present on the cDNA, which also gained a universal primer site by template switching. TCRdb passed the 5' RACE reads through MiXCR, listing each CDR3 protein once. The sample holds some 210,000 distinct CDR3 sequences; approximately 15% are singletons and the top ten take 40%. This clonotype occurred a few times. The CDR3 extends over 12 amino acids. Trimming cost V 5 bases and J 5 bases; bases outside gene matches: 5. The germline V gene has CDR1 DFQATT and CDR2 SNEGSKA (reference sequence). A further study also used this sample, focusing on T cells expressing NK-cell markers. As reported in that work: Just one sequenced donor of eight was HCMV-seronegative, while seven were seropositive. A handful of donors' CD3+CD56-NKG2C+ cells were dominated by the same clonotypes.

The receptor comes from a woman in her late teens or twenties in good health. The chain is built from TRBV20-1 and TRBJ2-5; TRBD2 matches 7 bases. Sequencing used CD8+ T cells sorted from blood. This CDR3 reads CSAHGGDETQYF. CDR3 DNA sequence: TGCAGTGCTCATGGGGGGGACGAGACCCAGTACTTC.